The rows below give T cell receptor beta chains drawn from one sample of a study of T cells in Graves' hyperthyroidism and ophthalmopathy. TCRdb called the multiplex PCR reads again in MiXCR, with one record for every CDR3 protein. This table holds 150,000 to 200,000 distinct CDR3 sequences, around 8.9% found once. Sequenced material: blood. The receptors stem from a young woman with Graves' hyperthyroidism that later progressed to Graves' ophthalmopathy. Both conserved end residues are part of each CDR3. D genes are given only for firm matches. A row's size may be missing; if present it is once, few, many or a size class.

TRBV15	TRBD1	many	TRBJ1-5	TGTGCCACCAGAAAGGACAGGGGAGGCAATCAGCCCCAGCATTTT	CATRKDRGGNQPQHF
TRBV3-1	-	-	TRBJ2-3	TGTGCCAGCAGCCAAGGGGACAAACCCACAGATACGCAGTATTTT	CASSQGDKPTDTQYF
TRBV9	-	many	TRBJ2-3	TGTGCCAGCAGCGTAGAGGTCAGAGGGGATACGCAGTATTTT	CASSVEVRGDTQYF
TRBV7-9	TRBD1	many	TRBJ1-2	TGTGCCAGCAGCCGACCAAGGACAGGGACCTCCAACTATGGCTACACCTTC	CASSRPRTGTSNYGYTF
TRBV30	-	many	TRBJ2-5	TGTGCCTGGAGTGTACTACAGAAAGAGACCCAGTACTTC	CAWSVLQKETQYF
TRBV2	-	many	TRBJ1-2	TGTGCCAGCAGTGACCCACGGCATGTCTATGGCTACACCTTC	CASSDPRHVYGYTF
TRBV19	-	-	TRBJ1-2	TGTGCCAGTAGTAAGGTCAGAAACTATGGCTACACCTTC	CASSKVRNYGYTF
TRBV7-3	-	-	TRBJ1-5	TGTGCCAGCAGCTTACAGGCAGGGGTTACGCCCCAGCATTTT	CASSLQAGVTPQHF
TRBV20-1	-	many	TRBJ1-1	TGCAGTGCTAGACCCGACGGGTTTGAAGCTTTCTTT	CSARPDGFEAFF
TRBV7-3	-	many	TRBJ2-1	TGTGCCAGCAGCTTGGAGACGGGGAATGAGCAGTTCTTC	CASSLETGNEQFF
TRBV27	-	many	TRBJ2-7	TGTGCCAGCAGTTTAAATCGACAGAGGAGCTCCTACGAGCAGTACTTC	CASSLNRQRSSYEQYF
TRBV19	-	many	TRBJ1-1	TGTGCCAGTAGTGCCAGGGACTCCCCTGAAGCTTTCTTT	CASSARDSPEAFF
TRBV12-3/TRBV12-4	TRBD2	many	TRBJ2-3	TGTGCCAGCAGTTCCCTGGGGGGGACTAGGGGAACAGATACGCAGTATTTT	CASSSLGGTRGTDTQYF
TRBV10-3	-	few	TRBJ2-7	TGTGCCATCAGTACTGGACTTAGGCGGTACTTC	CAISTGLRRYF
TRBV19	-	many	TRBJ1-5	TGTGCCAGCTGCACCTACGGGGGTAGCAATCAGCCCCAGCATTTT	CASCTYGGSNQPQHF
TRBV28	-	many	TRBJ1-5	TGTGCCAGCAGTTTCCCTTATAGCAATCAGCCCCAGCATTTT	CASSFPYSNQPQHF
TRBV5-4	-	-	TRBJ2-2	TGTGCCAGCAGTGGATGGGTCCAGAAAGGGTCCGGGGAGCTGTTTTTT	CASSGWVQKGSGELFF
TRBV27	-	few	TRBJ1-1	TGTGCCAGCTCCCGGGACCTCCACACTGAAGCTTTCTTT	CASSRDLHTEAFF
TRBV19	-	many	TRBJ1-2	TGTGCCAGTAGTATAGGAGGGGACGCCAAAGGCTACACCTTC	CASSIGGDAKGYTF
TRBV11-3	-	-	TRBJ1-5	TGTGCCAGCAGCTTAGATTGGGGGGGGGTTGGCAATCAGCCCCAGCATTTT	CASSLDWGGVGNQPQHF
TRBV6-1	TRBD1	many	TRBJ1-1	TGTGCCAGCAGTCTCCGACAGGGGGCACAAACTGAAGCTTTCTTT	CASSLRQGAQTEAFF
TRBV20-1	TRBD1	-	TRBJ2-7	TGCAGTGCTAGTAGAGGGGACAGGTACGAGCAGTACTTC	CSASRGDRYEQYF
TRBV28	-	many	TRBJ2-1	TGTGCCAGCAGTTTAAGTCGGAGACACAGACTCTACAATGAGCAGTTCTTC	CASSLSRRHRLYNEQFF
TRBV7-8	-	many	TRBJ2-2	TGTGCCAGCAGCCCCTGGCCAGAGAACACCGGGGAGCTGTTTTTT	CASSPWPENTGELFF
TRBV7-9	-	many	TRBJ2-7	TGTGCCAGCAGCTTAGACATACCGGGTGAGCAGTACTTC	CASSLDIPGEQYF
TRBV6-1	-	many	TRBJ2-5	TGTGCCAGCAGTGAAGCGATGGGACCGGAGTACTTC	CASSEAMGPEYF
TRBV6-1	-	many	TRBJ1-3	TGTGCCAGCACGAGGGACCCCTCTGGAAACACCATATATTTT	CASTRDPSGNTIYF
TRBV20-1	-	-	TRBJ1-4	TGCAGTGCGTGGGGGTCTAATGAAAAACTGTTTTTT	CSAWGSNEKLFF
TRBV3-1	-	many	TRBJ1-1	TGTGCCAGCAGCCAAGACGGGCGCATGAACACTGAAGCTTTCTTT	CASSQDGRMNTEAFF
TRBV6-2/TRBV6-3	-	few	TRBJ1-1	TGTGCCAGCAGTTACGGGACTACCTTAGGGATCGACACTGAAGCTTCCTTT	CASSYGTTLGIDTEASF
TRBV20-1	TRBD2	-	TRBJ2-7	TGCAGTGCTAGAGATGATGTAGCGGGAGTAGGTGAGCAGTACTTC	CSARDDVAGVGEQYF
TRBV6-1	-	many	TRBJ2-5	TGTGCCAGCAGAGTCTTAGCGGCCCAAGAGACCCAGTACTTC	CASRVLAAQETQYF
TRBV30	-	many	TRBJ2-5	TGTGCCTGGAGTGGGGGTGGGGGGCCCGAGACCCAGTACTTC	CAWSGGGGPETQYF
TRBV5-4	-	few	TRBJ2-7	TGTGCCAGCAGCTTGGACCCCCTCGACTACGAGCAGTACTTC	CASSLDPLDYEQYF
TRBV12-5	TRBD2	many	TRBJ2-5	TGTGCTAGTGGTTCATCCCCCTCTGTAGCGGGAGGGCCGGAGACCCAGTACTTC	CASGSSPSVAGGPETQYF
TRBV20-1	TRBD1	large	TRBJ2-1	TGCAGTGCTAGTAGAGGGGACAGGAATGAGCAGTTCTTC	CSASRGDRNEQFF
TRBV2	TRBD1	many	TRBJ2-7	TGTGCCAGCAGCCACGGGACAGGGGGTGCGGACGAGCAGTACTTC	CASSHGTGGADEQYF
TRBV2	-	many	TRBJ1-5	TGTGCCAGCAGTGAATTTGGTGGGCCCCAGCATTTT	CASSEFGGPQHF
TRBV19	-	few	TRBJ1-5	TGTGCCAGTAACCGGGGGGGGAACAATCAGCCCCAGCATTTT	CASNRGGNNQPQHF
TRBV20-1	-	many	TRBJ2-1	TGCAGTGCTTCAACTAGCCCAAGCTCCTACAATGAGCAGTTCTTC	CSASTSPSSYNEQFF
TRBV6-1	-	many	TRBJ1-1	TGTGCCAGCAGTGGTACTGAAGCTTTCTTT	CASSGTEAFF
TRBV19	TRBD1	many	TRBJ1-5	TGTGCCAGTACCTTCCAGGACAGGGGTGATCAGCCCCAGCATTTT	CASTFQDRGDQPQHF
TRBV11-1	-	many	TRBJ2-1	TGTGCCAGCAGGAGAGACGAGGGCTCCTACAATGAGCAGTTCTTC	CASRRDEGSYNEQFF
TRBV6-1	TRBD1	many	TRBJ1-4	TGTGCCAGCAGTAAAGCGACAGGGGGAAATGAAAAACTGTTTTTT	CASSKATGGNEKLFF
TRBV7-8	TRBD2	-	TRBJ2-1	TGTGCCAGCAGCTTGGAGTTGGGACTAGCGGGGGTCAGCTCCTACAATGAGCAGTTCTTC	CASSLELGLAGVSSYNEQFF
TRBV9	TRBD1	-	TRBJ1-2	TGTGCCAGCAGCGGTACGGTGGGACAGACCAACTATGGCTACACCTTC	CASSGTVGQTNYGYTF
TRBV30	TRBD1	many	TRBJ1-1	TGTGCCTGGAGTGTGGGGACAGGAGGGACTGAAGCTTTCTTT	CAWSVGTGGTEAFF
TRBV20-1	-	-	TRBJ1-4	TGCAGTGCTAGCCCAGGGGCCGCTAATGAAAAACTGTTTTTT	CSASPGAANEKLFF